The rows below give T cell receptor beta chains drawn from one sample of a study of tumor-infiltrating lymphocytes in primary liver carcinoma. TCRdb used MiXCR to reprocess the multiplex PCR reads, holding one entry per CDR3 protein. The sample includes over 100,000 distinct CDR3 sequences, around 70% of them seen just once. The sequenced sample was tumor-adjacent normal liver tissue. The receptors here all came from a woman aged 60 to 75 with primary liver carcinoma and hepatitis B virus infection. CDR3s leave out the opening cysteine and the closing phenylalanine or tryptophan. D genes are given only for firm matches.

-	TRBV28	12	TRBJ2-5	ASINGQEQETQY
-	TRBV6-5	12	TRBJ2-1	ANSSLRQVYEQF
-	TRBV6-1	10	TRBJ2-5	ASIHVQETQY
TRBD2	TRBV11-2	16	TRBJ2-3	AGSLGSLLAGGADTQY
TRBD1	TRBV6-5	14	TRBJ1-5	ASSPQPGQGTQPQH
-	TRBV6-1	13	TRBJ1-2	SSSEADSGSYGYT
-	TRBV12-5	13	TRBJ2-5	TSATTDSPGETQY
-	TRBV11-2	12	TRBJ2-1	ASSPMSGANEQS
-	TRBV11-2	11	TRBJ2-5	ANSFENQGTQN
-	TRBV6-6	11	TRBJ2-7	ASSLAGAYEQY
TRBD1	TRBV11-2	12	TRBJ1-4	ASSLRGAGEKMF
-	TRBV5-8	14	TRBJ2-6	ASSFPHSSGANVLT
-	TRBV5-4	15	TRBJ2-3	ASGVDGHPPPTDTQY
-	TRBV11-2	15	TRBJ1-3	VSSLAPRAGSGNTIY
-	TRBV30	10	TRBJ2-3	AWSRLLDTQY
-	TRBV5-5	13	TRBJ2-5	TTSFGLMNQETLY
-	TRBV28	12	TRBJ1-2	ASSPLGANYGYT
-	TRBV11-2	13	TRBJ2-3	ASSSGSIPTDMQY
-	TRBV4-1	11	TRBJ2-7	TISQVSSDEQY
-	TRBV6-2/TRBV6-3	11	TRBJ1-6	ASNYRARSPLH
-	TRBV29-1	13	TRBJ2-1	SVDPGGKGDNEQF
-	TRBV7-9	12	TRBJ2-1	ASSLQRRDNEQF
-	TRBV28	14	TRBJ2-3	ASRRWRGGITDTQY
-	TRBV12-5	13	TRBJ2-2	ARGLEKGNTGELF
TRBD1	TRBV7-9	14	TRBJ1-2	ASSLVAGQGSRGYT
-	TRBV6-5	14	TRBJ1-4	ASSYPVRRGREKLF
-	TRBV10-3	11	TRBJ1-2	AISTKADYGYT
-	TRBV18	13	TRBJ1-5	ASSPGKRGLQPQH
-	TRBV4-1	15	TRBJ1-2	ASSHPGQYQRVYGYT
TRBD2	TRBV18	14	TRBJ2-5	ASSPPRLAGVETQY
-	TRBV7-8	13	TRBJ2-1	ASRYGIGGTHEQF
TRBD2	TRBV11-2	18	TRBJ2-7	ASSAISRLAGRQKPYEQY
TRBD1	TRBV11-2	16	TRBJ2-1	ASSSGGPGRGSYNEQF
-	TRBV11-2	14	TRBJ1-3	ASSLFSSVSGNTIY
TRBD1	TRBV12-3/TRBV12-4	14	TRBJ1-4	ASSSVRYGTGEKLF
TRBD2	TRBV6-4	13	TRBJ2-1	ASIILAGAYNEQF
TRBD1	TRBV11-2	14	TRBJ1-4	ASRLVVGTGVEKLF
-	TRBV29-1	10	-	SASLSLHKQF
TRBD2	TRBV7-8	11	TRBJ2-7	ASSLAGGEKQY
-	TRBV5-1	13	TRBJ2-1	ASSFRGPNYSEQF